This TCR beta chain was found in a study of shared clonotypes between healthy human individuals. Study context: A couple of women and three men aged 18 to 49 served as donors.

After removal of 5 bases from V and 4 bases from J, the junction contained 8 bases not matched to a gene. The CDR3 consists of 16 residues. Germline V gene sequence: CDR1 SGHVS, CDR2 FQNEAQ. Sequencing used immunoSEQ multiplex PCR; TCRdb keeps in-frame clones, though not all of them. This sample has some 490,000 clones, with about 72% found just once. The TCR sequence derives from a woman in her 40s in good health. Some clones in this sample may be carry-over from other donors' samples. Material for sequencing was PBMCs. V is TRBV7-8 and J is TRBJ1-3, with 10 bases lining up with TRBD1. The CDR3 loop is CASSPIGQGGGNTIYF. As DNA, the CDR3 is TGTGCCAGCAGCCCGATAGGACAGGGGGGAGGAAACACCATATATTTT.